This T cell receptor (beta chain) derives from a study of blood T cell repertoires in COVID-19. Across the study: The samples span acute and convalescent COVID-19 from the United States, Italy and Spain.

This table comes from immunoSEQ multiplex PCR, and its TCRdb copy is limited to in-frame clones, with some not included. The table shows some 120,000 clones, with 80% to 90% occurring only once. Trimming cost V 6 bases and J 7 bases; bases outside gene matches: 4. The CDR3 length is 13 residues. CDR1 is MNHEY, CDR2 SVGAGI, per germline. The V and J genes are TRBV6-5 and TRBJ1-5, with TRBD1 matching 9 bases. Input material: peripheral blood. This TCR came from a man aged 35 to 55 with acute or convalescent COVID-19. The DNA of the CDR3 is TGTGCCAGCAGGGGTGACAGGGGGCAGCCCCAGCATTTT. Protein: CASRGDRGQPQHF.